This TCR beta chain was observed in a study of identical twins. TCRdb re-called the 5' RACE reads with MiXCR, one entry per CDR3 protein. Among some 760,000 distinct CDR3 sequences, about 20% were seen once, and the ten largest hold around 13%. This clonotype was detected only a few times. This sample also appeared in a second study, on T cells expressing NK-cell markers. From that study: Seven HCMV-seropositive donors and one seronegative donor made up the eight sequenced donors.

The origin of this receptor is a woman between 18 and 29 years old in good health. Sequencing used PBMCs.

This CDR3 reads CASSLVVGNNEQFF. The CDR3 DNA reads TGTGCCAGCAGCTTAGTGGTTGGGAACAATGAGCAGTTCTTC. This chain links TRBV7-6 with TRBJ2-1; D unresolved. Germline V gene lookup returns CDR1 SGHVS and CDR2 FNYEAQ. V lost 1 base to trimming and J lost 5 bases, with 9 bases between them. The CDR3 has 14 residues.